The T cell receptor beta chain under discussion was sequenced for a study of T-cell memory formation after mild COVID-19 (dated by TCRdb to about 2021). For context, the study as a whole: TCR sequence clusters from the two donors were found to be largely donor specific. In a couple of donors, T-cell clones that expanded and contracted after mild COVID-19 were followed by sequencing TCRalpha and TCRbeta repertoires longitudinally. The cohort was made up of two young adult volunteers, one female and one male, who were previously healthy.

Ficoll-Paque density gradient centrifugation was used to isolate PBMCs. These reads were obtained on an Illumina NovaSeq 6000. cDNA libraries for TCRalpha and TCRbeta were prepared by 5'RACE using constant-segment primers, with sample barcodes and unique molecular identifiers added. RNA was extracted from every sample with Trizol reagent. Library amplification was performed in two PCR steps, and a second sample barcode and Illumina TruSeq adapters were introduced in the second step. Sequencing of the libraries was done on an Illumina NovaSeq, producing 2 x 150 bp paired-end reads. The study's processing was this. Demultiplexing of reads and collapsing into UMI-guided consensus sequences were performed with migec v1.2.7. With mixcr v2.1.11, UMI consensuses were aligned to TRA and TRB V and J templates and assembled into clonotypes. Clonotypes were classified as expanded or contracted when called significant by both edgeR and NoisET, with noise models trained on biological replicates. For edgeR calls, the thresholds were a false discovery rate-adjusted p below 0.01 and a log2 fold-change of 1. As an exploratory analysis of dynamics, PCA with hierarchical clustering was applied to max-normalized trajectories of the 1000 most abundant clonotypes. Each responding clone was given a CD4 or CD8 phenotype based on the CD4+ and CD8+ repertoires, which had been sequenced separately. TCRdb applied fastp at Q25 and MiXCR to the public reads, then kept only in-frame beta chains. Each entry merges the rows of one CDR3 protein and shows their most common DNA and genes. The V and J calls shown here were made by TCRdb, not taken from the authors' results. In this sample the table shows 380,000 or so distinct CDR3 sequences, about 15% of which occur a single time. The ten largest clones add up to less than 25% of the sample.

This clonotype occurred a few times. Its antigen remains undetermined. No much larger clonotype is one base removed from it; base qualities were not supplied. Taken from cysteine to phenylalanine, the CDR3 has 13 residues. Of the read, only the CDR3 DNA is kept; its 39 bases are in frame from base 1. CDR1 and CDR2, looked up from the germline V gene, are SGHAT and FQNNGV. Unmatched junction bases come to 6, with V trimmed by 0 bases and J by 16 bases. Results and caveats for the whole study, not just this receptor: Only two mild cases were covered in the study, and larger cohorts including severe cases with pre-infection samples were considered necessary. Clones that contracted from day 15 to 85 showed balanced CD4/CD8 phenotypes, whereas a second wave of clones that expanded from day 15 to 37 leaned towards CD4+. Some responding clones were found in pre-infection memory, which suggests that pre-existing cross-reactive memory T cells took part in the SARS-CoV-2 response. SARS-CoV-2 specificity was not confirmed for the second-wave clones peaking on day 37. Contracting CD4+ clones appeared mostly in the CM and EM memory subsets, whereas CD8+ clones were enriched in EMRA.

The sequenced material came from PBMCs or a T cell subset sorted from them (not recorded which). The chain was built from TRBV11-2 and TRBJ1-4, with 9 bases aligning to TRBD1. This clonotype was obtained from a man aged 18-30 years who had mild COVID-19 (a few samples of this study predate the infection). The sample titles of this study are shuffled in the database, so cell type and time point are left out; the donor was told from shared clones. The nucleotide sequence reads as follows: TGTGCCAGCAGCTTAGATCGAGACAGGGGGTCGTTTTTT. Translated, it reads CASSLDRDRGSFF.